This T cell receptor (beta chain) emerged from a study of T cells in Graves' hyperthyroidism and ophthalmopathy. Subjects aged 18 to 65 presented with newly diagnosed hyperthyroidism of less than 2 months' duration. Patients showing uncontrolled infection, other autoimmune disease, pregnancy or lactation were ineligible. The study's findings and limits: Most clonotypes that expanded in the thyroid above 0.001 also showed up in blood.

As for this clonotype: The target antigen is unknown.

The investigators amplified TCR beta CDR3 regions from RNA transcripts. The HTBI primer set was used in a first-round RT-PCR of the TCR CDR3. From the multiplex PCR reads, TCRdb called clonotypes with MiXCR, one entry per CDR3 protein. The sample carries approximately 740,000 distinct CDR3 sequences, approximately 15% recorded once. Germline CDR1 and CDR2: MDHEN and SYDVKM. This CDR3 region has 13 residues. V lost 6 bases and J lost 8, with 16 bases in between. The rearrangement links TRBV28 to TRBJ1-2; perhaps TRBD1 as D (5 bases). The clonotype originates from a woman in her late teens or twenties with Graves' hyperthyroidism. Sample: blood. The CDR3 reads CASRPGGTGGYTF. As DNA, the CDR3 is TGTGCCAGCAGACCCGGAGGGACTGGGGGCTACACCTTC.